This TCR beta chain was captured by sequencing in a study of T cells in Graves' hyperthyroidism and ophthalmopathy. In the study overall: Sampling of peripheral blood happened at initial diagnosis, prior to any treatment.

Regarding the study as a whole: Within blood appeared most thyroid clonotypes that had expanded above 0.001.

TCR beta CDR3 sequences were amplified from RNA transcripts. Primed by the HTBI set, a first-round RT-PCR was run on the TCR CDR3. TCRdb ran MiXCR on the multiplex PCR reads and lists one entry per CDR3 protein. The table lists hundreds of thousands of distinct CDR3 sequences, 16% of them singletons. There are 14 residues in the CDR3. V lost 1 base and J 4 bases, leaving 8 bases between the germline ends. Per germline, CDR1 SGHVS and CDR2 FQNEAQ. This clonotype was seen many times. The antigen is unknown. Exclusion followed for patients with uncontrolled infection, other autoimmune disease, pregnancy or lactation. Diagnoses rested on clinical symptoms, serum thyroxine and TRAb, thyroid ultrasound and orbital computed tomography.

Sequenced material: blood. This clonotype was sampled from a woman aged 40 to 50 with Graves' ophthalmopathy. The V gene is TRBV7-8, the J gene TRBJ1-5; no clear D gene. The chain's CDR3 is CASSLVLGNQPQHF. Here the CDR3 DNA reads TGTGCCAGCAGCTTAGTTCTGGGGAATCAGCCCCAGCATTTT.